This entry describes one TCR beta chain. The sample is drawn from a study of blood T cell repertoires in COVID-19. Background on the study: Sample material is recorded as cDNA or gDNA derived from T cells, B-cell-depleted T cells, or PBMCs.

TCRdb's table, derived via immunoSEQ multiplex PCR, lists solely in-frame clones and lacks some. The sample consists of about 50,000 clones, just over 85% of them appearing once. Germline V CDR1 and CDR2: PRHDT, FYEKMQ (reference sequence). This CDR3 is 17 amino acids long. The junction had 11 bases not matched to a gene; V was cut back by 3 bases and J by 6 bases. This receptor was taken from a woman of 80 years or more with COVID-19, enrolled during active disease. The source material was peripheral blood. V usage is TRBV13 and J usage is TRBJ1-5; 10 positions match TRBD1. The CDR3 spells CASSFRTGGFAIQPQHF. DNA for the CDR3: TGTGCCAGCAGCTTCCGGACAGGGGGATTTGCGATTCAGCCCCAGCATTTT.